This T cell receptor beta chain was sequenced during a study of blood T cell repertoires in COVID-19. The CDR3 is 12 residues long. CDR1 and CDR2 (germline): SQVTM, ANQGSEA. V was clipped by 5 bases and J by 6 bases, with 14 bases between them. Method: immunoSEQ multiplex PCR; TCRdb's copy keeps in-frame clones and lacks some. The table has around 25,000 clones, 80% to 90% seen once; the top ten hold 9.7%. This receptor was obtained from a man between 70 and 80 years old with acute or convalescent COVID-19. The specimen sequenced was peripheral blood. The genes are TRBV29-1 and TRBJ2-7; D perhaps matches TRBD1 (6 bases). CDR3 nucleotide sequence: TGCAGCGTTTCGACAGGAGAGTCCGAGCAGTACTTC. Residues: CSVSTGESEQYF.